These 30 T cell receptor beta chains originate from one sample sequenced in a study of blood T cell repertoires in COVID-19. Profiling relied on immunoSEQ multiplex PCR, and the TCRdb table lists in-frame clones only, not all of them. The table has some 200,000 clones, roughly 77% seen once. Sequencing was carried out using PBMCs or T cells enriched from blood (not recorded which). These receptor sequences come from a man aged 40-49 years who had recovered from COVID-19.

This clone came up once. The chain is built from TRBV24-1 and TRBJ2-3, with D possibly TRBD1 on 5 matching bases. Per the germline V gene, CDR1 is KGHDR and CDR2 is SFDVKD. The CDR3 runs to 13 residues. Trimming took off 3 bases at V and 3 bases at J, with 6 bases between the two ends. Here the CDR3 reads CATSDQGTDTQYF. For the CDR3, the DNA is TGTGCCACCAGTGATCAGGGTACAGATACGCAGTATTTT.

The chain joins TRBV19 to TRBJ1-1; D remains ambiguous. The CDR3 runs 11 residues. Germline CDR1 LNHDA, CDR2 SQIVND (reference sequence). The CDR3 is CVSSMNTEAFF. In DNA, the CDR3 is TGTGTCTCGAGCATGAACACTGAAGCTTTCTTT. The full variable domain, with the rest looked up from reference TRBV19 and TRBJ1-1, is DGGITQSPKYLFRKEGQNVTLSCEQNLNHDAMYWYRQDPGQGLRLIYYSQIVNDFQKGDIAEGYSVSREKKESFPLTVTSAQKNPTAFYLCVSSMNTEAFFGQGTRLTVV.

The V and J genes are TRBV7-9 and TRBJ2-1, with a weak D call TRBD2 (6 bases). The V and J ends lost 8 bases and 4 bases respectively, with 12 bases between them. Germline CDR1 and CDR2: SEHNR and FQNEAQ (reference sequence). The CDR3 runs 13 residues. CDR3 protein: CASSPAGYNEQFF. DNA for the CDR3: TGTGCCAGCTCCCCGGCGGGATACAATGAGCAGTTCTTC.

The chain joins TRBV6-1 to TRBJ1-4, with D hard to call. Trimming removed 0 bases at V and 2 bases at J, with 7 bases between. The CDR3 has 15 amino acids. CDR1 is MNHNS, CDR2 SASEGT, per germline. The CDR3 reads CASSEALLTNEKLFF. The DNA for the CDR3 is TGTGCCAGCAGTGAAGCTCTACTTACTAATGAAAAACTGTTTTTT.

The chain combines TRBV18 with TRBJ1-1; D call uncertain. Germline assignment: CDR1 KGHSH and CDR2 LQKENI. V was cut by 5 bases and J by 0 bases, with 10 bases left in between. There are 14 residues in the CDR3. CDR3 in DNA: TGTGCCAGCTCAGCGACACAGATGAACACTGAAGCTTTCTTT. It translates to CASSATQMNTEAFF.

The chain links TRBV30 to TRBJ1-6; perhaps TRBD1 as D (5 bases). Trimming left V 0 bases short and J 11 bases short, with 11 bases between. Germline V gene sequence: CDR1 GTSNPN, CDR2 SVGIG (reference sequence). This CDR3 is 13 amino acids long. For the CDR3, the DNA is TGTGCCTGGAGTGTACCAGGGCCGGCACCCCTCCACTTT. Translation: CAWSVPGPAPLHF.

The chain links TRBV7-9 to TRBJ1-4, with 7 bases identical to TRBD1. The CDR3 is made up of 14 amino acids. CDR1 and CDR2 (germline): SEHNR, FQNEAQ (reference sequence). The J segment lost 8 bases and the V segment lost 1 base, leaving 4 bases of the junction unmatched. CDR3 DNA sequence: TGTGCCAGCAGCTTAGGGACAGGTAGAGAAAAACTGTTTTTT. Translation gives CASSLGTGREKLFF.

V gene TRBV29-1 combines with J gene TRBJ1-4; D may be TRBD1 (6 bases). The V and J ends lost 5 bases and 0 bases respectively, with 10 bases between them. CDR1 is SQVTM and CDR2 is ANQGSEA in the germline V gene. The CDR3 runs 14 residues. This chain's CDR3 is CSVRDTTTNEKLFF. The DNA for the CDR3 is TGCAGCGTTAGGGACACTACAACTAATGAAAAACTGTTTTTT.

The rearrangement uses TRBV14 and TRBJ1-3, with 7 bases that match TRBD1. Losses at the gene ends were 4 bases for V and 0 bases for J; bases not matched to a gene: 6. The CDR3 has 16 amino acids. CDR1 is SGHDN, CDR2 FVKESK, per germline. The CDR3 sequence is CASSLVGGFSGNTIYF. CDR3 DNA sequence: TGTGCCAGCAGCCTCGTAGGGGGCTTCTCTGGAAACACCATATATTTT.

V usage is TRBV6-5 and J usage is TRBJ1-3; TRBD1 is a possible D gene (6 bases). V shed 4 bases and J shed 4 bases, with 11 bases lying between them. CDR1 is MNHEY, CDR2 SVGAGI, per germline. The CDR3 totals 14 residues. CDR3 nucleotide sequence: TGTGCCAGCAGTTCCCCGACAGGAGGAAACACCATATATTTT. This encodes CASSSPTGGNTIYF.

This clone was seen only a few times. CDR3 nucleotide sequence: TGTGCCAGCTCACCGGACAGGTTAATTGAAAAACTGTTTTTT. Amino acids: CASSPDRLIEKLFF. The gene calls are TRBV18 and TRBJ1-4; 7 nucleotides line up with TRBD1. There are 14 residues in the CDR3. CDR1 KGHSH and CDR2 LQKENI come from the germline V gene. V shed 3 bases, J shed 7 bases, and the junction held 5 bases outside the gene matches.

The V gene is TRBV18, the J gene TRBJ1-2; D not certain. The germline CDR1 and CDR2 sequences are KGHSH and LQKENI. The CDR3 contains 13 residues. V was clipped by 2 bases and J by 4 bases, with 8 bases between them. This CDR3 reads CASSPLEGYGYTF. The CDR3 DNA sequence: TGTGCCAGCTCACCATTGGAGGGCTATGGCTACACCTTC.

The chain links TRBV3-1 (or the pseudogene TRBV3-2) to TRBJ2-3, with TRBD2 matching over 11 bases. Germline V gene sequence: CDR1 LGHDT, CDR2 YNNKEL (reference sequence). Losses at the gene ends were 0 bases for V and 8 bases for J; bases not matched to a gene: 4. The CDR3 is made up of 15 amino acids. The CDR3 nucleotides read TGTGCCAGCAGCCAAGAGTCTAGCGGGAGGACTACGCAGTATTTT. The encoded protein is CASSQESSGRTTQYF.

This sequence joins TRBV19 and TRBJ1-2, with TRBD1 matching 9 bases. CDR1 is LNHDA and CDR2 is SQIVND in the germline V gene (reference sequence). The ends lost 3 bases at V and 2 bases at J; junction bases unmatched: 1. The CDR3 sequence is 14 residues long. This CDR3 is CASSIGQGNYGYTF. DNA for the CDR3: TGTGCCAGTAGTATCGGACAGGGGAACTATGGCTACACCTTC.

The chain links TRBV6-5 to TRBJ1-1, with D perhaps matching TRBD1 (5 bases). Germline CDR1 MNHEY, CDR2 SVGAGI. The CDR3 consists of 14 residues. Between the trimmed V and J ends, which lost 6 bases and 3 bases, there was a span of 14 bases. CDR3: CASSPRQLDTEAFF. As DNA, the CDR3 is TGTGCCAGCAGCCCACGACAGTTAGACACTGAAGCTTTCTTT.

This chain joins TRBV7-2 and TRBJ1-2; no clear D gene. Looked up from germline, CDR1 is SGHTA and CDR2 is FQGNSA. There are 13 residues in the CDR3. V lost 2 bases and J 8 bases, leaving 12 bases between the germline ends. CDR3 sequence reads: CASSLYKVEGYTF. In nucleotides, the CDR3 is TGTGCCAGCAGCTTATACAAGGTGGAGGGCTACACCTTC.

The chain uses TRBV7-2 and TRBJ2-3, with TRBD2 identical over 8 bases. The trim removed 5 bases at V and 4 bases at J, leaving 11 bases unmatched. CDR1 and CDR2 (germline): SGHTA, FQGNSA. The CDR3 has 16 residues. The CDR3 DNA reads TGTGCCAGCAGCCTTCTCGGGGGGGGCAGGGCAGATACGCAGTATTTT. It is translated as CASSLLGGGRADTQYF.

A few counts support this clone. The chain links TRBV3-1 (or the pseudogene TRBV3-2) to TRBJ2-1; D is possibly TRBD2 (5 bases). Germline V gene data show CDR1 as LGHDT and CDR2 as YNNKEL (reference sequence). V lost 0 bases to trimming and J lost 6 bases, with 15 bases between them. The length of the CDR3 is 16 residues. The CDR3 spells CASSQDPGIPGNEQFF. CDR3 nucleotide sequence: TGTGCCAGCAGCCAAGATCCGGGGATCCCCGGCAATGAGCAGTTCTTC.

Note on this clone: Other DNA sequences within the sample encode an identical CDR3. J is TRBJ1-2 and V is TRBV18, with 7 bases aligning to TRBD1. Germline values: CDR1 KGHSH, CDR2 LQKENI. The CDR3 sequence is 13 residues long. Trimming cost V 3 bases and J 4 bases; bases outside gene matches: 2. DNA of the CDR3: TGTGCCAGCTCACCGGGGACAGCCTATGGCTACACCTTC. As protein: CASSPGTAYGYTF.

The chain recombines TRBV18 with TRBJ2-2, with 10 positions matching TRBD1. From germline, CDR1 is KGHSH and CDR2 LQKENI. The V segment lost 3 bases and the J segment 5 bases; nucleotides outside the gene matches: 9. The CDR3 consists of 17 residues. The CDR3 loop is CASSPARTGGGTGELFF. The CDR3 coding sequence is TGTGCCAGCTCACCCGCCCGGACAGGGGGAGGAACCGGGGAGCTGTTTTTT.

V and J are TRBV6-5 and TRBJ1-5; D possibly corresponds to TRBD1 (5 bases). V lost 7 bases and J 3 bases, leaving 16 bases between the germline ends. This CDR3 is built from 15 residues. Germline V gives CDR1 MNHEY, CDR2 SVGAGI. The CDR3 DNA follows: TGTGCCAGCACAAAAGACAGACAACTCAATCAGCCCCAGCATTTT. This translates into CASTKDRQLNQPQHF.

The V and J genes are TRBV29-1 and TRBJ1-1, with a possible D match to TRBD1 (6 bases). This CDR3 spans 15 amino acids. V shed 7 bases and J shed 1 base, with 19 bases lying between them. Germline CDR1 SQVTM, CDR2 ANQGSEA. The CDR3 DNA reads as TGCAGCGCTAAGAAGGGGGGGGGCCCGAACACTGAAGCTTTCTTT. Translation gives CSAKKGGGPNTEAFF.

The rearrangement links TRBV6-5 to TRBJ1-6, with D unclear. V was clipped by 0 bases and J by 6 bases, with 12 bases between them. In germline, CDR1 is MNHEY, CDR2 SVGAGI. The CDR3 consists of 16 residues. The CDR3 DNA reads as TGTGCCAGCAGTTACTCGATCCAGGCGGGTAATTCACCCCTCCACTTT. This encodes CASSYSIQAGNSPLHF.

The chain recombines TRBV30 with TRBJ2-7; 9 bases agree with TRBD1. Germline CDR1 is GTSNPN and CDR2 is SVGIG (reference sequence). The CDR3 totals 12 residues. The ends lost 8 bases at V and 2 bases at J; junction bases unmatched: 4. This CDR3 is CAGQGWTYEQYF. The CDR3 DNA follows: TGTGCCGGACAGGGGTGGACCTACGAGCAGTACTTC.

CDR3 region: CASSLNEGRPLHF. The CDR3 DNA is TGTGCCAGCAGCTTAAACGAGGGTCGACCCCTCCACTTT. The gene calls are TRBV7-3 and TRBJ1-6; D uncertain. Germline-derived CDR1 and CDR2 are SGHTA and FQGTGA. CDR3 length: 13 amino acids. Between the trimmed V and J ends, which lost 1 base and 12 bases, there was a span of 10 bases.

V and J are TRBV20-1 and TRBJ2-3; no clear D. Germline lookup yields CDR1 DFQATT and CDR2 SNEGSKA (reference sequence). V was pared by 6 bases and J by 8 bases, with 9 bases between. There are 10 residues in the CDR3. CDR3 residues: CSAATTTQYF. DNA for the CDR3: TGCAGTGCGGCAACTACTACGCAGTATTTT.

The chain carries TRBV7-8 and TRBJ2-3, with D possibly TRBD2 on 5 matching bases. The CDR3 runs to 15 residues. The ends were cut back, 5 bases at V and 0 bases at J, with 12 bases in the middle. The V gene's germline CDR1 is SGHVS and CDR2 FQNEAQ. DNA of the CDR3: TGTGCCAGCAGCCCTCGGCGGGTTAGCACAGATACGCAGTATTTT. The encoded protein is CASSPRRVSTDTQYF.

This clone occurred once. J is TRBJ1-1 and V is TRBV7-9; D not certain. Trimming left V 3 bases short and J 2 bases short, with 10 bases between. The CDR3 sequence is 14 residues long. CDR1 is SEHNR and CDR2 is FQNEAQ in the germline V gene (reference sequence). CDR3: CASSFNTENTEAFF. CDR3 DNA sequence: TGTGCCAGCAGCTTTAATACAGAAAACACTGAAGCTTTCTTT.

This clone appeared a single time. This rearrangement joins TRBV27 to TRBJ2-7, with D hard to call. CDR1 is MNHEY, CDR2 SMNVEV, per germline (reference sequence). This CDR3 has 12 residues. Trimming left V 6 bases short and J 2 bases short, with 8 bases between. In DNA form, the CDR3 reads TGTGCCAGCAGAAGTCCAGCCTACGAGCAGTACTTC. It is translated as CASRSPAYEQYF.

This clone was counted once. The CDR3 DNA reads as TGTGCCAGCAGGGCTTACACTGAAGCTTTCTTT. Its protein is CASRAYTEAFF. V gene TRBV6-5 combines with J gene TRBJ1-1; D is uncertain. There are 11 residues in the CDR3. Per the germline V gene, CDR1 is MNHEY and CDR2 is SVGAGI. Trimming cost V 6 bases and J 3 bases, with 5 bases left between them.